What follows are 13 T cell receptor beta chains derived from one specimen sequenced in a study of T-cell memory formation after mild COVID-19 (TCRdb year 2021). The library was generated by 5' RACE. The reads were generated on an Illumina NovaSeq 6000. Using fastp trimming at Q25 and MiXCR clonotype assembly, TCRdb reanalyzed the public sequencing data and kept in-frame beta chains. Rows with a matching CDR3 protein are joined into one entry that keeps the most common DNA and genes. Within this sample are over 150,000 distinct CDR3 sequences, with about 18% of them counted one time only. Roughly 4.3% of the sample belongs to the ten largest clones. The sample taken for sequencing was PBMCs or a T cell subset sorted from them (not recorded which). Receptor source: a man between 18 and 29 years old who had mild COVID-19 (a few samples of this study predate the infection). The sample titles of this study are shuffled in the database, so cell type and time point are left out; the donor was told from shared clones.

The chain employs TRBV2 and TRBJ2-3; D ambiguous. CDR1 is SNHLY, CDR2 FYNNEI, per germline. With 6 bases removed from V and 6 bases from J, the gap between germline ends came to 13 bases. CDR3 length: 13 amino acids. DNA of the CDR3: TGTGCCAGCAGGAAGAAGGAAGTTGATACGCAGTATTTT. Its protein is CASRKKEVDTQYF.

This chain connects TRBV6-1 to TRBJ2-5; D may be TRBD1 or TRBD2 (5 bases each). Germline V gives CDR1 MNHNS, CDR2 SASEGT. This CDR3 spans 13 amino acids. The V end lost 10 bases, the J end lost 4 bases, and 16 bases lay between the germline ends. CDR3 region: CAISLWGRETQYF. The CDR3 nucleotides read TGTGCCATCTCACTTTGGGGGAGAGAGACCCAGTACTTC.

This clonotype appeared a few times. The rearrangement links TRBV7-9 to TRBJ1-2; D is uncertain. The CDR3 loop spans 14 amino acids. V dropped 5 bases and J dropped 4 bases, with 14 bases sitting between them. CDR1 SEHNR and CDR2 FQNEAQ come from the germline V gene (reference sequence). The CDR3: CASSARTELYGYTF. DNA for the CDR3: TGTGCCAGCAGCGCAAGAACGGAACTCTATGGCTACACCTTC.

The gene calls are TRBV5-1 and TRBJ2-7, with D maybe TRBD2 (6 bases). Germline-derived CDR1 and CDR2 are SGHRS and YFSETQ. This CDR3 is built from 14 residues. With 0 bases removed from V and 2 bases from J, the gap between germline ends came to 9 bases. The DNA of the CDR3 is TGCGCCAGCAGCTTGGAGGAGGGACCCTACGAGCAGTACTTC. This gives the protein CASSLEEGPYEQYF.

There are a few counts of this clonotype. The chain couples TRBV4-3 to TRBJ2-7; D unresolved. V was cut by 1 base and J by 1 base, with 8 bases left in between. This CDR3 region has 14 residues. The germline gives CDR1 LGHNA, CDR2 YSLEER. The CDR3 is CASSQGIDSYEQYF. In DNA, the CDR3 is TGCGCCAGCAGCCAAGGCATTGATTCCTACGAGCAGTACTTC.

The chain is built from TRBV7-9 and TRBJ2-3; D is possibly TRBD2 (6 bases). CDR3 size: 15 residues. V gave up 5 bases and J gave up 2 bases, with 14 bases separating them. Germline V lookup: CDR1 SEHNR, CDR2 FQNEAQ (reference sequence). CDR3 sequence reads: CASSTDSGLTDTQYF. Here the CDR3 DNA reads TGTGCCAGCAGCACAGATAGCGGACTCACAGATACGCAGTATTTT.

This chain uses TRBV5-1 with TRBJ2-1; 14 bases agree with TRBD2. Germline V CDR1 and CDR2: SGHRS, YFSETQ. This CDR3 has 16 residues. The V and J ends lost 4 bases and 6 bases, in that order; junction bases with no gene match: 6. DNA for the CDR3: TGCGCCAGCAGCGCCCTGACTAGCGGGGGGGCCAATGAGCAGTTCTTC. It is translated as CASSALTSGGANEQFF.

V usage is TRBV6-2 or TRBV6-3 and J usage is TRBJ2-7; D not resolved. V lost 0 bases and J lost 7, with 16 bases in between. CDR3 length equals 15 residues. The germline V gene encodes CDR1 MNHEY and CDR2 SVGEGT. The CDR3 DNA reads TGTGCCAGCAGTTACTCGGTTCACGGTCTATGGGAGCAGTACGTC. Its protein is CASSYSVHGLWEQYV.

The chain joins TRBV24-1 to TRBJ2-2; no reliable D call. CDR1 KGHDR and CDR2 SFDVKD come from the germline V gene. This CDR3 region has 15 residues. Trimming cost V 5 bases and J 0 bases, with 9 bases left between them. The CDR3 loop reads CATSGTRANTGELFF. The CDR3 DNA is TGTGCCACCAGTGGGACCCGGGCGAACACCGGGGAGCTGTTTTTT.

This clonotype was observed at least ten times. This chain uses TRBV5-1 with TRBJ1-6; TRBD1 might be the D (5 bases). Trimming shortened V by 4 bases and J by 6 bases, and 11 bases separated the two germline ends. The CDR3 loop spans 14 amino acids. Germline CDR1 SGHRS, CDR2 YFSETQ. The CDR3 nucleotides are TGCGCCAGCAGCCTCGGCAGGGTTAATTCACCCCTCCACTTT. Its translation is CASSLGRVNSPLHF.

The chain uses TRBV7-9 and TRBJ1-1; D is ambiguous. The germline CDR1 and CDR2 sequences are SEHNR and FQNEAQ (reference sequence). The CDR3 is 13 amino acids. The V gene lost 6 bases and the J gene lost 4 bases, with 12 bases spanning the gap. The CDR3 is CASSIGRPTEAFF. The DNA of the CDR3 is TGTGCCAGCAGTATTGGACGCCCCACTGAAGCTTTCTTT.

The genes are TRBV10-3 and TRBJ1-4; maybe TRBD1 (5 bases). With 6 bases removed from V and 10 bases from J, the gap between germline ends came to 18 bases. CDR1 is ENHRY and CDR2 is SYGVKD in the germline V gene. This CDR3 spans 14 amino acids. CDR3 in amino acids: CAISVGEAEAKLFF. The CDR3 DNA follows: TGTGCCATCAGCGTGGGGGAGGCCGAGGCAAAACTGTTTTTT.

CDR3 sequence (DNA): TGTGCCAGCAGTGAAGGGGCCGAGTTCTTC. Translating it yields CASSEGAEFF. V and J are TRBV2 and TRBJ2-1; no definite D call. The germline V and J ends were trimmed by 1 base and 14 bases, with 6 bases remaining between them. Germline-derived CDR1 and CDR2 are SNHLY and FYNNEI. The CDR3 is 10 amino acids. The full variable domain, rest sourced from reference TRBV2 and TRBJ2-1, is EPEVTQTPSHQVTQMGQEVILRCVPISNHLYFYWYRQILGQKVEFLVSFYNNEISEKSEIFDDQFSVERPDGSNFTLKIRSTKLEDSAMYFCASSEGAEFFGPGTRLTVL.